A selection of T cell receptor beta chains follows, all from one sample in a study of T cell responses to AZD1222 COVID-19 vaccine. Generated by immunoSEQ multiplex PCR, the TCRdb table keeps only in-frame clones and is missing some. In the table there are about 110,000 clones, 75% to 90% of which are singletons. This material consisted of peripheral blood, taken on day 0 of AZD1222 vaccination. The receptors derive from an adult in good health. Both conserved end residues are part of each CDR3. D genes are given only for firm matches. Expanded clones get a size class; other rows say once, few or many, or leave the size out.

D: TRBD1
size: NA
V: TRBV7-9
J: TRBJ1-4
CDR3: CASSFQGAGEKLFF
DNA: TGTGCCAGCAGCTTTCAGGGGGCCGGGGAAAAACTGTTTTTT

D: NA
size: NA
V: TRBV27
J: TRBJ1-1
CDR3: CASSGTGLNTEAFF
DNA: TGTGCCAGCAGTGGAACAGGGTTGAACACTGAAGCTTTCTTT

D: NA
size: NA
V: TRBV7-2
J: TRBJ1-5
CDR3: CASSATGFNQPQHF
DNA: TGTGCCAGCAGCGCTACAGGGTTCAATCAGCCCCAGCATTTT

D: NA
size: NA
V: TRBV12-3/TRBV12-4
J: TRBJ2-1
CDR3: CASSLVLGAGVF
DNA: TGTGCCAGCAGTTTGGTATTAGGTGCTGGGGTCTTC

D: TRBD1
size: once
V: TRBV3-1/TRBV3-2
J: TRBJ1-6
CDR3: CASSRAGTADSPLHF
DNA: TGTGCCAGCAGCCGAGCCGGGACAGCTGATTCACCCCTCCACTTT

D: NA
size: NA
V: TRBV27
J: TRBJ1-5
CDR3: CASRTGGSNQPQHF
DNA: TGTGCCAGCAGGACCGGGGGGAGCAATCAGCCCCAGCATTTT

D: TRBD1
size: NA
V: TRBV6-5
J: TRBJ1-4
CDR3: CASRYSPGQSNEKLFF
DNA: TGTGCCAGCAGATACAGCCCGGGACAGTCTAATGAAAAACTGTTTTTT

D: NA
size: NA
V: TRBV9
J: TRBJ1-5
CDR3: CASSQGGGINQPQHF
DNA: TGTGCCAGCAGCCAAGGGGGAGGAATCAATCAGCCCCAGCATTTT

D: NA
size: NA
V: TRBV6-1
J: TRBJ2-7
CDR3: CASSEKRGREQYF
DNA: TGTGCCAGCAGTGAAAAGAGGGGGAGGGAGCAGTACTTC

D: NA
size: NA
V: TRBV5-8
J: TRBJ1-2
CDR3: CASSPRSERYTF
DNA: TGTGCCAGCAGCCCCCGGTCCGAGCGTTACACCTTC

D: TRBD1
size: NA
V: TRBV13
J: TRBJ1-1
CDR3: CASSLGTGWDTEAFF
DNA: TGTGCCAGCAGCTTAGGGACAGGGTGGGACACTGAAGCTTTCTTT

D: TRBD1
size: NA
V: TRBV6-4
J: TRBJ2-2
CDR3: CASSVRGTGDYTGELFF
DNA: TGTGCCAGCAGTGTAAGGGGCACAGGGGATTACACCGGGGAGCTGTTTTTT

D: NA
size: NA
V: TRBV7-2
J: TRBJ1-6
CDR3: CASSPQGSSYNSPLHF
DNA: TGTGCCAGCAGCCCCCAAGGGTCCTCCTATAATTCACCCCTCCACTTT

D: NA
size: NA
V: TRBV12-3/TRBV12-4
J: TRBJ1-2
CDR3: CASSFPRYGYTF
DNA: TGTGCCAGCAGTTTTCCCCGGTATGGCTACACCTTC

D: NA
size: NA
V: TRBV7-9
J: TRBJ1-2
CDR3: CASSLNRDSNGYTF
DNA: TGTGCCAGCAGCTTAAACAGGGACTCAAATGGCTACACCTTC

D: NA
size: NA
V: TRBV6-5
J: TRBJ1-6
CDR3: CASSYGVLSYNSPLHF
DNA: TGTGCCAGCAGTTACGGGGTACTCTCCTATAATTCACCCCTCCACTTT

D: NA
size: NA
V: TRBV12-3/TRBV12-4
J: TRBJ2-7
CDR3: CASSLGQGYEQYF
DNA: TGTGCCAGCAGTTTAGGGCAGGGTTACGAGCAGTACTTC

D: NA
size: NA
V: TRBV5-1
J: TRBJ2-1
CDR3: CASRGVGVNNEQFF
DNA: TGCGCCAGCAGGGGCGTGGGGGTCAACAATGAGCAGTTCTTC

D: NA
size: NA
V: TRBV9
J: TRBJ1-6
CDR3: CASSVGEGSPLHF
DNA: TGTGCCAGCAGCGTGGGGGAAGGTTCACCCCTCCACTTT

D: NA
size: NA
V: TRBV5-5
J: TRBJ2-5
CDR3: CASSLRVGGQETQYF
DNA: TGTGCCAGCAGCTTGAGGGTAGGAGGGCAAGAGACCCAGTACTTC

D: TRBD1
size: many
V: TRBV5-1
J: TRBJ1-2
CDR3: CASSPGTGVSNYGYTF
DNA: TGCGCCAGCAGCCCCGGGACAGGCGTATCTAACTATGGCTACACCTTC

D: NA
size: NA
V: TRBV19
J: TRBJ2-1
CDR3: CASIARGGLFNEQFF
DNA: TGTGCCAGTATAGCCAGGGGAGGTTTATTCAATGAGCAGTTCTTC

D: TRBD1
size: NA
V: TRBV28
J: TRBJ1-1
CDR3: CASSLVGSGGPSTEAFF
DNA: TGTGCCAGCAGTTTAGTAGGGTCAGGGGGTCCCAGCACTGAAGCTTTCTTT

D: TRBD2
size: NA
V: TRBV7-2
J: TRBJ2-5
CDR3: CASSFYYSGAKRETQYF
DNA: TGTGCCAGCAGCTTTTATTATAGCGGGGCAAAAAGAGAGACCCAGTACTTC

D: TRBD1
size: NA
V: TRBV5-6
J: TRBJ1-5
CDR3: CASSLLKGQGGNQPQHF
DNA: TGTGCCAGCAGCTTGCTTAAAGGACAGGGAGGCAATCAGCCCCAGCATTTT

D: TRBD2
size: NA
V: TRBV4-3
J: TRBJ2-1
CDR3: CASSQDRGGKYEQFF
DNA: TGCGCCAGCAGCCAAGACCGGGGGGGCAAATATGAGCAGTTCTTC

D: TRBD1
size: NA
V: TRBV5-1
J: TRBJ1-1
CDR3: CASRGGTGVMNTEAFF
DNA: TGCGCCAGCAGAGGGGGGACAGGGGTCATGAACACTGAAGCTTTCTTT

D: NA
size: NA
V: TRBV9
J: TRBJ2-7
CDR3: CASSVGAVSSYEQYF
DNA: TGTGCCAGCAGCGTAGGTGCTGTTAGCTCCTACGAGCAGTACTTC

D: TRBD2
size: NA
V: TRBV28
J: TRBJ2-7
CDR3: CATGTSGFYEQYF
DNA: TGTGCCACCGGGACTAGCGGGTTCTACGAGCAGTACTTC

D: NA
size: once
V: TRBV15
J: TRBJ2-4
CDR3: CATSRVGLLIQYF
DNA: TGTGCCACCAGCAGAGTGGGACTTCTCATTCAGTACTTC

D: NA
size: NA
V: TRBV3-1/TRBV3-2
J: TRBJ2-7
CDR3: CASSQVESTSEQYF
DNA: TGTGCCAGCAGCCAAGTGGAGAGTACCTCCGAGCAGTACTTC

D: NA
size: NA
V: TRBV9
J: TRBJ2-1
CDR3: CASSVRRDGRYNEQFF
DNA: TGTGCCAGCAGCGTAAGGCGGGATGGGAGGTACAATGAGCAGTTCTTC

D: NA
size: NA
V: TRBV5-4
J: TRBJ2-1
CDR3: CASSSLVGYEQFF
DNA: TGTGCCAGCAGTAGTTTGGTTGGGTATGAGCAGTTCTTC

D: NA
size: NA
V: TRBV5-4
J: TRBJ2-2
CDR3: CASSLVAQGNTGELFF
DNA: TGTGCCAGCAGCTTGGTAGCTCAGGGGAACACCGGGGAGCTGTTTTTT

D: NA
size: NA
V: TRBV18
J: TRBJ2-7
CDR3: CASSPYRDYEQYF
DNA: TGTGCCAGCTCACCCTACAGGGACTACGAGCAGTACTTC

D: NA
size: once
V: TRBV12-3/TRBV12-4
J: TRBJ1-4
CDR3: CASSSPGKLFF
DNA: TGTGCCAGCAGCTCCCCTGGGAAACTGTTTTTT

D: NA
size: NA
V: TRBV2
J: TRBJ2-3
CDR3: CASSPRGAGTDTQYF
DNA: TGTGCCAGCAGTCCCCGGGGGGCGGGCACAGATACGCAGTATTTT

D: NA
size: NA
V: TRBV7-9
J: TRBJ1-2
CDR3: CASSLPGQGYGYTF
DNA: TGTGCCAGCAGCTTACCCGGCCAGGGCTATGGCTACACCTTC

D: NA
size: NA
V: TRBV19
J: TRBJ2-3
CDR3: CASSIIQGTDTQYF
DNA: TGTGCCAGTAGTATAATCCAGGGCACAGATACGCAGTATTTT

D: NA
size: NA
V: TRBV10-3
J: TRBJ2-2
CDR3: CATGGLASTGELFF
DNA: TGTGCCACCGGGGGTCTAGCTTCGACCGGGGAGCTGTTTTTT

D: TRBD1
size: NA
V: TRBV5-1
J: TRBJ2-4
CDR3: CASSGGQGALAKNIQYF
DNA: TGCGCCAGCAGCGGAGGACAGGGGGCTTTGGCCAAAAACATTCAGTACTTC

D: NA
size: NA
V: TRBV7-2
J: TRBJ2-7
CDR3: CASSVGPEQYF
DNA: TGTGCCAGCAGCGTGGGGCCCGAGCAGTACTTC

D: NA
size: NA
V: TRBV25-1
J: TRBJ2-1
CDR3: CASIQGEQFF
DNA: TGTGCCAGCATCCAGGGGGAGCAGTTCTTC

D: NA
size: few
V: TRBV9
J: TRBJ1-2
CDR3: CASSGVRDREPDYGYTF
DNA: TGTGCCAGCAGCGGAGTTCGGGACCGAGAACCAGATTATGGCTACACCTTC

D: NA
size: NA
V: TRBV6-5
J: TRBJ1-2
CDR3: CASRQSDRSYGYTF
DNA: TGTGCCAGCAGACAATCAGACAGAAGCTATGGCTACACCTTC

D: NA
size: NA
V: TRBV5-1
J: TRBJ1-6
CDR3: CASSLKRGGGSPLHF
DNA: TGCGCCAGCAGCCTCAAGCGGGGGGGCGGTTCACCCCTCCACTTT

D: TRBD1
size: NA
V: TRBV9
J: TRBJ1-2
CDR3: CASSVATGAAYGYTF
DNA: TGTGCCAGCAGCGTAGCTACAGGGGCGGCCTATGGCTACACCTTC

D: TRBD1
size: NA
V: TRBV7-9
J: TRBJ2-5
CDR3: CASSLVVSGGKETQYF
DNA: TGTGCCAGCAGCTTAGTGGTCTCAGGGGGCAAAGAGACCCAGTACTTC

D: TRBD1
size: NA
V: TRBV6-2/TRBV6-3
J: TRBJ2-7
CDR3: CASSYPKGQVNEQYF
DNA: TGTGCCAGCAGTTACCCGAAGGGACAGGTAAACGAGCAGTACTTC

D: NA
size: once
V: TRBV27
J: TRBJ2-7
CDR3: CASSLSGRASEQYF
DNA: TGTGCCAGCAGTTTATCGGGCAGGGCCTCCGAGCAGTACTTC

D: NA
size: NA
V: TRBV28
J: TRBJ2-7
CDR3: CASRPLGQIYEQYF
DNA: TGTGCCAGCAGGCCATTAGGGCAGATCTACGAGCAGTACTTC

D: NA
size: NA
V: TRBV19
J: TRBJ1-6
CDR3: CASSGQSSYNSPLHF
DNA: TGTGCCAGTAGTGGTCAGAGCTCCTATAATTCACCCCTCCACTTT

D: NA
size: NA
V: TRBV3-1/TRBV3-2
J: TRBJ1-2
CDR3: CASSQSGGDGYTF
DNA: TGTGCCAGCAGCCAGTCCGGGGGCGATGGCTACACCTTC

D: NA
size: NA
V: TRBV11-2
J: TRBJ2-7
CDR3: CASSRGRVGEQYF
DNA: TGTGCCAGCAGCCGGGGGAGAGTCGGCGAGCAGTACTTC